This T cell receptor (beta chain) is from a study of control samples from healthy donors and cancer patients. Trimming cost V 4 bases and J 5 bases; bases outside gene matches: 11. The CDR3 loop spans 15 amino acids. Germline assignment: CDR1 SGHNT and CDR2 YYREEE (reference sequence). Measured with immunoSEQ multiplex PCR; TCRdb has only the in-frame clones, and not every one. Of roughly 170,000 clones listed, around nine tenths were seen once; the top ten hold 4.9%. The sequenced material came from blood. The rearrangement joins TRBV5-4 to TRBJ2-5, with 7 bases identical to TRBD1. The receptor was isolated from a woman under 40 in good health. DNA of the CDR3: TGTGCCAGCAGCCCCACAGGGGACCCGAAGGAGACCCAGTACTTC. Protein: CASSPTGDPKETQYF.